The present TCR beta chain was sequenced within a study of Graves' ophthalmopathy and Graves' hyperthyroidism. On this clonotype itself: Its antigen is not known.

CDR1 MNHNS and CDR2 SASEGT come from the germline V gene. This CDR3 is 15 amino acids long. The germline V and J ends were trimmed by 5 bases and 0 bases, with 13 bases remaining between them. Transcripts of RNA were the source for amplifying TCR beta CDR3 regions. A first-round RT-PCR used HTBI primers, followed by a second-round multiplex PCR. In TCRdb, the multiplex PCR reads were re-called with MiXCR into one record per CDR3 protein. The table lists approximately 210,000 distinct CDR3 sequences, 29% of them singletons. Overall study findings and caveats: From stable hyperthyroidism, ophthalmopathy was separated by a 13-signature model with 87.88% sensitivity and less than 82% specificity.

Enrollment excluded any patients with other autoimmune diseases, uncontrolled infections, pregnancy or lactation. Someone took the PBMCs out of approximately 10 ml of fresh peripheral blood. Sample: peripheral blood. This receptor was taken from a man aged 50-59 years with Graves' ophthalmopathy. V gene TRBV6-1 combines with J gene TRBJ1-1; perhaps TRBD1 as D (6 bases). Here the CDR3 reads CASSPRTAMNTEAFF. The DNA for the CDR3 is TGTGCCAGCAGTCCTCGGACAGCCATGAACACTGAAGCTTTCTTT.